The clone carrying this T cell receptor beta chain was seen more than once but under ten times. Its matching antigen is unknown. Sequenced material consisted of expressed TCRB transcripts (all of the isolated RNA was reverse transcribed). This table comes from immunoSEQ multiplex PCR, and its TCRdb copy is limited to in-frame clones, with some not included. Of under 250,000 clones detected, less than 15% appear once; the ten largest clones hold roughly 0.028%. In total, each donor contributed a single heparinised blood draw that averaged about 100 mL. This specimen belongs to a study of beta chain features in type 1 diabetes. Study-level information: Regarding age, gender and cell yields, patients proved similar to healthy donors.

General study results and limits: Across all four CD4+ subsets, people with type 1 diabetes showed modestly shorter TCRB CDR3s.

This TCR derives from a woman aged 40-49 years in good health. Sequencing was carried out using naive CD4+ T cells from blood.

The CDR3 DNA follows: TGCGCCAGCAGCCAAGACCGGGACTTAAATACGCAGTATTTT. Translation: CASSQDRDLNTQYF. The genes are TRBV4-3 and TRBJ2-3, with D possibly matching TRBD2 (6 bases). V was trimmed by 0 bases and J by 7 bases, leaving 11 bases between them. CDR1 LGHNA and CDR2 YSLEER come from the germline V gene. This CDR3 spans 14 amino acids.